The present T cell receptor beta chain was sequenced within a study of blood T cell repertoires in COVID-19. Background on the study: Samples taken during acute and convalescent COVID-19 were collected in the United States, Italy and Spain. PBMCs, B-cell-depleted T cells, or T cells were the source of the cDNA or gDNA that made up the material.

The CDR3 runs 14 residues. Germline assignment: CDR1 LNHDA and CDR2 SQIVND (reference sequence). V gave up 6 bases and J gave up 3 bases, with 15 bases separating them. Per the original data handling: Amplified reference gene primers provided the basis for estimating nucleated cell counts. Assay used: immunoSEQ multiplex PCR; TCRdb lists only in-frame clones, some missing. V, J and clone size were drawn from that table, and D and trimming were deduced from the DNA. The sample includes some 30,000 clones, around 86% of them seen just once. This TCR came from a human donor in a cohort sampled during active COVID-19. The donor label of this sample is uncertain. Sequencing was done on a sample of peripheral blood. The gene calls are TRBV19 and TRBJ2-7, with D perhaps matching TRBD2 (5 bases). The CDR3 loop is CASSGPGLLYEQYF. CDR3 sequence (DNA): TGTGCCAGTAGCGGACCGGGATTACTCTACGAGCAGTACTTC. Supplemented by reference TRBV19 and TRBJ2-7, the full variable domain reads DGGITQSPKYLFRKEGQNVTLSCEQNLNHDAMYWYRQDPGQGLRLIYYSQIVNDFQKGDIAEGYSVSREKKESFPLTVTSAQKNPTAFYLCASSGPGLLYEQYFGPGTRLTVT.